This TCR beta chain is drawn from a study of vaccination and CD4 T cells after COVID-19. Study information: Fewer than 10 convalescent patients had mild and one had severe PCR-confirmed SARS-CoV-2 disease.

In the case of this clonotype: Its target is unknown. One end of the junction does not line up with germline, which may come from a read error.

The study sequenced cultured CD4+ T cell DNA using the Oncomine TCR Beta short-read assay. TCRdb redid the calling of the PCR reads with MiXCR, one entry per CDR3 protein. The sample includes roughly 11,000 distinct CDR3 sequences, 69% of them seen just once. Treatment meaning: roughly ten-day PBMC culture with coronavirus spike peptide pools or control peptides (ViraFEST assay). The CDR3 spans 14 residues. The germline V gene has CDR1 MDHEN and CDR2 SYDVKM. The chain uses TRBV28 and TRBJ1-1; D may be TRBD1 (5 bases). This TCR was sampled from a human donor who had recovered from COVID-19. Sequenced sample: CD4+ T cells from blood, cultured in vitro. CDR3 residues: CATSKRGRGTEAFF. The CDR3 coding sequence is TGTGCCACCAGTAAGCGGGGCCGAGGGACTGAAGCTTTCTTT.